Below, 20 T cell receptor beta chains from the same sample are listed, as sequenced in a study of cytomegalovirus exposure and HLA in healthy donors. Clones were read by immunoSEQ multiplex PCR, and TCRdb kept only the in-frame ones, dropping some. The profile shows 200,000 or so clones, approximately 80% of them singletons. Sequencing was performed on PBMCs. These receptors were collected from a woman in her twenties or thirties in good health and CMV-seropositive.

This sequence joins TRBV7-2 and TRBJ1-2; D not certain. Germline values: CDR1 SGHTA, CDR2 FQGNSA. This CDR3 contains 13 residues. The V gene lost 5 bases and the J gene lost 5 bases, with 12 bases spanning the gap. In nucleotides, the CDR3 is TGTGCCAGCAGCAATGCGAGGATATATGGCTACACCTTC. It specifies CASSNARIYGYTF.

The chain uses TRBV7-8 and TRBJ1-2; 10 bases map to TRBD1. V gave up 3 bases and J gave up 5 bases; unmatched junction bases: 18. Germline V gives CDR1 SGHVS, CDR2 FQNEAQ. CDR3 size: 19 residues. The CDR3 is CASSLGGFRDRGSGYGYTF. The CDR3 nucleotides are TGTGCCAGCAGCTTGGGGGGCTTCCGGGACAGGGGATCTGGATATGGCTACACCTTC.

In its sample, this clone was seen a few times. The gene calls are TRBV5-1 and TRBJ1-3; D perhaps matches TRBD1 (5 bases). CDR3 length equals 16 residues. Trimming stripped 0 bases from V and 5 bases from J, with 15 bases between. The germline CDR1 and CDR2 sequences are SGHRS and YFSETQ. The CDR3 region has the DNA TGCGCCAGCAGCTTGGCCGGGGGTGCGGGAAGAAACACCATATATTTT. Encoded protein: CASSLAGGAGRNTIYF.

V usage is TRBV19 and J usage is TRBJ2-1; no reliable D call. Germline-derived CDR1 and CDR2 are LNHDA and SQIVND (reference sequence). The length of the CDR3 is 11 residues. Deletions cut 9 bases from V and 5 bases from J, with 8 bases between. The CDR3 here is CARRLHNEQFF. CDR3 DNA sequence: TGTGCCAGGAGACTCCACAATGAGCAGTTCTTC.

CDR3 DNA: TGTGCCAGCAGCGGCATGTTCGGGACCGGGGAGCTGTTTTTT. The encoded protein is CASSGMFGTGELFF. The rearrangement joins TRBV9 to TRBJ2-2; D remains unclear. This CDR3 is 14 amino acids long. V was clipped by 3 bases and J by 5 bases, with 11 bases between them. Germline CDR1 SGDLS, CDR2 YYNGEE.

The chain carries TRBV19 and TRBJ2-2; a possible D gene is TRBD1 (6 bases). Germline V gives CDR1 LNHDA, CDR2 SQIVND (reference sequence). The CDR3 runs to 15 residues. With 2 bases removed from V and 2 bases from J, the gap between germline ends came to 9 bases. The CDR3 bases are TGTGCCAGTAGTATAAGGACAGCAAACACCGGGGAGCTGTTTTTT. It encodes CASSIRTANTGELFF. The variable domain in full, with the rest retrieved from reference TRBV19 and TRBJ2-2, is DGGITQSPKYLFRKEGQNVTLSCEQNLNHDAMYWYRQDPGQGLRLIYYSQIVNDFQKGDIAEGYSVSREKKESFPLTVTSAQKNPTAFYLCASSIRTANTGELFFGEGSRLTVL.

The rearrangement joins TRBV7-8 to TRBJ2-5; no firm D call. This CDR3 has 13 residues. Germline CDR1 SGHVS, CDR2 FQNEAQ. Trimming removed 1 base from V and 2 bases from J, with 5 bases in between. DNA of the CDR3: TGTGCCAGCAGCTTAGACAGACAAGAGACCCAGTACTTC. This gives the protein CASSLDRQETQYF.

The chain combines TRBV5-6 with TRBJ2-1, with TRBD1 matching over 9 bases. Germline lookup yields CDR1 SGHDT and CDR2 YYEEEE. CDR3 size: 15 residues. V gave up 4 bases and J gave up 9 bases; unmatched junction bases: 11. The CDR3 DNA reads as TGTGCCAGCAGCCCCCCGGGACAGGGAAATTCTGAGCAGTTCTTC. Protein: CASSPPGQGNSEQFF. Combining the CDR3 with reference TRBV5-6 and TRBJ2-1 gives the whole variable domain DAGVTQSPTHLIKTRGQQVTLRCSPKSGHDTVSWYQQALGQGPQFIFQYYEEEERQRGNFPDRFSGHQFPNYSSELNVNALLLGDSALYLCASSPPGQGNSEQFFGPGTRLTVL.

This chain connects TRBV5-6 to TRBJ1-1; TRBD1 matches at 7 bases. V dropped 4 bases and J dropped 2; count of bases not matched to a gene: 8. Germline V gives CDR1 SGHDT, CDR2 YYEEEE. This CDR3 is built from 15 residues. The CDR3 reads CASSSIGTANTEAFF. The CDR3 DNA reads TGTGCCAGCAGCAGTATCGGGACAGCCAACACTGAAGCTTTCTTT. The variable domain in full, completed from reference TRBV5-6 and TRBJ1-1, reads DAGVTQSPTHLIKTRGQQVTLRCSPKSGHDTVSWYQQALGQGPQFIFQYYEEEERQRGNFPDRFSGHQFPNYSSELNVNALLLGDSALYLCASSSIGTANTEAFFGQGTRLTVV.

CDR3 loop: CASSPRDGSRQETQYF. The CDR3, as DNA: TGTGCCAGCTCACCCCGGGACGGGAGCCGGCAAGAGACCCAGTACTTC. V is TRBV18 and J is TRBJ2-5; possible D gene TRBD2, 6 bases. Germline V gene data show CDR1 as KGHSH and CDR2 as LQKENI. Trimming pared 3 bases from V and 2 bases from J, leaving 16 bases between. This CDR3 has 16 residues.

The CDR3 here is CASSGGTSGTNEQFF. As DNA, the CDR3 is TGTGCCAGCAGCGGAGGGACTAGCGGGACCAATGAGCAGTTCTTC. This rearrangement joins TRBV6-1 to TRBJ2-1; 13 nucleotides match TRBD2. Trimming cost V 6 bases and J 6 bases; bases outside gene matches: 5. Germline values: CDR1 MNHNS, CDR2 SASEGT. The CDR3 length is 15 residues.

The chain has TRBV2 and TRBJ1-5, with 7 bases aligning to TRBD1. CDR3 length equals 13 residues. The J segment lost 5 bases and the V segment lost 5 bases, leaving 3 bases of the junction unmatched. The germline CDR1 and CDR2 sequences are SNHLY and FYNNEI. The CDR3 nucleotides read TGTGCCAGCAGTCAGGGGGGCGATCAGCCCCAGCATTTT. Residues: CASSQGGDQPQHF.

V is TRBV19 and J is TRBJ1-2; 8 bases are shared with TRBD1. CDR3 length: 14 residues. Germline assignment: CDR1 LNHDA and CDR2 SQIVND (reference sequence). Trimming cost V 4 bases and J 4 bases; bases outside gene matches: 5. The CDR3 region has the DNA TGTGCCAGTAGTACTCAGGGGGCTGGCTATGGCTACACCTTC. It yields the protein CASSTQGAGYGYTF.

J is TRBJ1-1 and V is TRBV29-1; 8 nucleotides agree with TRBD1. Trimming at V came to 7 bases and at J to 3 bases, leaving 10 bases not matched to a gene. CDR1 is SQVTM, CDR2 ANQGSEA, per germline. The CDR3 loop spans 14 amino acids. CDR3 nucleotide sequence: TGCAGCGCCCAGGGGGCTTCCTTGGACACTGAAGCTTTCTTT. Amino acid sequence: CSAQGASLDTEAFF.

This clone was detected only a few times. This sequence joins TRBV7-6 and TRBJ2-1; TRBD2 might be the D (5 bases). V shed 5 bases and J shed 9 bases, with 11 bases lying between them. The CDR3 contains 12 residues. Germline CDR1 is SGHVS and CDR2 is FNYEAQ. The CDR3 reads CASSRSRGEQFF. DNA of the CDR3: TGTGCCAGCAGCCGTTCCCGGGGTGAGCAGTTCTTC.

This clone has more than one count but fewer than ten. The chain recombines TRBV5-1 with TRBJ2-7; 10 positions match TRBD2. V lost 5 bases to trimming and J lost 7 bases; unmatched junction nucleotides: 12. This CDR3 region has 15 residues. In germline, CDR1 is SGHRS, CDR2 YFSETQ. The CDR3 sequence: CASRRYGLADLEQYF. CDR3 DNA: TGCGCCAGCAGGCGTTACGGACTAGCGGACCTTGAGCAGTACTTC.

The V and J genes are TRBV7-9 and TRBJ1-4; D possibly corresponds to TRBD1 (6 bases). Looked up from germline, CDR1 is SEHNR and CDR2 is FQNEAQ (reference sequence). Trimming cost V 5 bases and J 3 bases, with 16 bases left between them. The CDR3 is made up of 16 amino acids. CDR3 bases: TGTGCCAGCAGCCCAGCGGGGGGCGGACCTAATGAAAAACTGTTTTTT. Residues: CASSPAGGGPNEKLFF. Combining the CDR3 with reference TRBV7-9 and TRBJ1-4 gives the whole variable domain DTGVSQNPRHKITKRGQNVTFRCDPISEHNRLYWYRQTLGQGPEFLTYFQNEAQLEKSRLLSDRFSAERPKGSFSTLEIQRTEQGDSAMYLCASSPAGGGPNEKLFFGSGTQLSVL.

V is TRBV19 and J is TRBJ1-5; tentatively, D is TRBD1 (5 bases). CDR1 and CDR2 from the germline V gene are LNHDA and SQIVND (reference sequence). The CDR3 contains 16 residues. V was shortened by 6 bases and J by 0 bases, with 15 bases between the two germline ends. The CDR3 DNA reads as TGTGCCAGTAGAAGACAGACCACAAGTAGCAATCAGCCCCAGCATTTT. It specifies CASRRQTTSSNQPQHF.

The chain joins TRBV5-1 to TRBJ1-1; 7 positions agree with TRBD1. Trimming at V came to 3 bases and at J to 5 bases, leaving 4 bases not matched to a gene. Germline CDR1 reads SGHRS; CDR2 reads YFSETQ. The CDR3 consists of 13 residues. DNA of the CDR3: TGCGCCAGCAGCTCACAGGGGAGGACTGAAGCTTTCTTT. This encodes CASSSQGRTEAFF.

V is TRBV19 and J is TRBJ1-2; 7 bases fit TRBD1. With V trimmed by 2 bases and J by 2 bases, 5 bases remained unmatched. The CDR3 is 15 amino acids. CDR1 LNHDA and CDR2 SQIVND come from the germline V gene (reference sequence). CDR3 protein: CASSISTGANYGYTF. For the CDR3, the DNA is TGTGCCAGTAGTATATCAACAGGGGCCAACTATGGCTACACCTTC.